A selection of T cell receptor beta chains follows, all from one sample in a study of neurological immune-mediated disorders. From the 5' RACE reads, TCRdb called clonotypes with MiXCR, one entry per CDR3 protein. The sample consists of around 100,000 distinct CDR3 sequences, 11% of them appearing once. The sample comprised PBMCs. The receptors derive from a female donor with HTLV-1-associated myelopathy (HAM/TSP). CDR3s include the opening cysteine and the closing phenylalanine or tryptophan. Each record gives: V gene, clone size, J gene, CDR3 protein. Size is stated for part of the rows, as once, few or many counts, or as a class when the clone is expanded.

>TRBV6-5|few|TRBJ2-5
CASGTSGGRETQYF
>TRBV15|many|TRBJ1-1
CATSGTSRGSGNTEAFF
>TRBV5-5|NA|TRBJ1-6
CASSLEGRRNSPLHF
>TRBV6-5|many|TRBJ2-1
CASSRQGVAVNEQFF
>TRBV14|NA|TRBJ2-3
CASSHGDSYPDTQYF
>TRBV5-1|NA|TRBJ2-1
CASSLQSGSYNEQFF
>TRBV7-9|many|TRBJ1-4
CASSDRGQGYEKLFF
>TRBV20-1|many|TRBJ1-4
CSAQIGGGEKLFF
>TRBV20-1|many|TRBJ2-5
CSARPTGTAKKETQYF
>TRBV20-1|many|TRBJ2-3
CSGRPSTDTQYF
>TRBV15|many|TRBJ2-4
CATSTGQKNIQYF
>TRBV10-3|many|TRBJ1-1
CAISGGPNTEAFF
>TRBV6-5|many|TRBJ1-1
CASSYSGGNTEAFF
>TRBV24-1|many|TRBJ2-7
CATSDATGGRSYEQYF
>TRBV20-1|many|TRBJ2-7
CSARIPSGGRLGLFEQYF
>TRBV10-3|many|TRBJ2-1
CAISALNEQFF
>TRBV11-2|many|TRBJ1-3
CASSRGGAGNTIYF
>TRBV12-3/TRBV12-4|NA|TRBJ1-5
CASSFRENQPQHF
>TRBV2|many|TRBJ2-2
CASSNDGSPTGELFF
>TRBV5-1|few|TRBJ2-3
CASSSLAYTDTQYF
>TRBV7-2|few|TRBJ2-3
CASSERGDTDTQYF
>TRBV20-1|few|TRBJ1-5
CSASPTGDSNQPQHF
>TRBV5-1|many|TRBJ2-3
CASTLDTDTQYF
>TRBV5-1|NA|TRBJ2-3
CASSLVPEDGLYF
>TRBV15|many|TRBJ2-6
CATSRVREVSGANVLTF
>TRBV6-6|NA|TRBJ1-6
CASIRAENDSPLHF
>TRBV18|NA|TRBJ2-2
CASSPPGTGAGGELFF
>TRBV5-1|many|TRBJ2-1
CASSLWTGGARNEQFF
>TRBV6-5|many|TRBJ2-3
CASSAGQGATQYF
>TRBV5-1|many|TRBJ2-7
CASSWTGGSYEQYF